The T cell receptor (beta chain) under discussion was sequenced for a study of blood T cell repertoires in COVID-19. On the study more broadly: Acute-phase and convalescent COVID-19 samples originated in the United States, Italy and Spain. PBMCs, B-cell-depleted T cells, or T cells provided the cDNA or gDNA that made up the material.

In the original processing: The assay estimated nucleated cells by amplifying reference gene primers. Sequencing was performed with immunoSEQ multiplex PCR; in TCRdb, only in-frame clones are kept and a portion is missing. The DNA was the basis for D and trimming; V, J and clone size are from that table. The profile shows fewer than 300,000 clones, 70% to 90% of them singletons. CDR3 length: 14 amino acids. Germline V gene lookup returns CDR1 MNHEY and CDR2 SMNVEV (reference sequence). V shed 4 bases and J 2 bases; nucleotides not matched to a gene: 4. The sequence was obtained from a man aged 45-60 years with COVID-19, enrolled during active disease. The source material was peripheral blood. J is TRBJ2-7 and V is TRBV27; 8 bases align to TRBD2. Written as DNA, the CDR3 is TGTGCCAGCAGTTCTAGCGGGCAAACCTACGAGCAGTACTTC. It yields the protein CASSSSGQTYEQYF.